These 5 T cell receptor beta chains were sequenced from one sample in a study of CD8 T cells in Susac syndrome. The authors reverse transcribed roughly 0.5 to 1 ug RNA with random hexamers. Using its own MiXCR run on the immunoSEQ multiplex PCR reads, TCRdb lists one record per CDR3 protein. The sample lists about 110,000 distinct CDR3 sequences; approximately 94% were seen once. The specimen sequenced was CD8+ T cells from PBMCs. The receptors were gathered from a human donor with Susac syndrome.

This clonotype was detected only a few times. This chain links TRBV4-2 with TRBJ1-3; tentatively, D is TRBD1 (5 bases). Germline V CDR1 and CDR2: LGHNA, YNFKEQ. This CDR3 region has 15 residues. Trimming stripped 0 bases from V and 0 bases from J, with 6 bases between. The DNA of the CDR3 is TGTGCCAGCAGCCAAGACAGGGTCTCTGGAAACACCATATATTTT. Encoded protein: CASSQDRVSGNTIYF.

V is TRBV13 and J is TRBJ2-3, with 12 bases identical to TRBD2. This CDR3 comprises 15 residues. Germline values: CDR1 PRHDT, CDR2 FYEKMQ (reference sequence). V trimming: 4 bases; J trimming: 4 bases; junction bases outside the gene matches: 3. CDR3 DNA sequence: TGTGCCAGCAGCTCGCTAGCGGGGGGGGCAGATACGCAGTATTTT. Translating gives CASSSLAGGADTQYF.

The table lists this clonotype with a count of one. This sequence joins TRBV6-5 and TRBJ2-5; 10 bases agree with TRBD1. V gave up 2 bases and J gave up 6 bases; unmatched junction bases: 6. CDR3 length: 15 amino acids. Germline values: CDR1 MNHEY, CDR2 SVGAGI. The CDR3, as DNA: TGTGCCAGCAGTTACGGGACAGGGGATGGGAAGACCCAGTACTTC. Residues: CASSYGTGDGKTQYF.

This clonotype was recorded once. The chain has TRBV11-3 and TRBJ2-1, with D possibly being TRBD1 (6 bases). Germline assignment: CDR1 SGHNT and CDR2 YENEEA. V was shortened by 1 base and J by 7 bases, with 14 bases between the two germline ends. The CDR3 is 15 amino acids. CDR3 coding DNA: TGTGCCAGCAGCTTAGCAGGGGCAAATGTGAATGAGCAGTTCTTC. Its translation is CASSLAGANVNEQFF. Using reference TRBV11-3 and TRBJ2-1 for the parts outside the CDR3, the full variable domain is EAGVVQSPRYKIIEKKQPVAFWCNPISGHNTLYWYLQNLGQGPELLIRYENEEAVDDSQLPKDRFSAERLKGVDSTLKIQPAELGDSAVYLCASSLAGANVNEQFFGPGTRLTVL.

The V gene is TRBV24-1, the J gene TRBJ2-7; maybe TRBD1 (5 bases). Germline lookup yields CDR1 KGHDR and CDR2 SFDVKD. V lost 12 bases and J 0 bases, leaving 17 bases between the germline ends. There are 14 residues in the CDR3. CDR3 sequence reads: CAAPPSDSSYEQYF. In DNA form, the CDR3 reads TGTGCCGCCCCTCCGAGCGACAGCTCCTACGAGCAGTACTTC.